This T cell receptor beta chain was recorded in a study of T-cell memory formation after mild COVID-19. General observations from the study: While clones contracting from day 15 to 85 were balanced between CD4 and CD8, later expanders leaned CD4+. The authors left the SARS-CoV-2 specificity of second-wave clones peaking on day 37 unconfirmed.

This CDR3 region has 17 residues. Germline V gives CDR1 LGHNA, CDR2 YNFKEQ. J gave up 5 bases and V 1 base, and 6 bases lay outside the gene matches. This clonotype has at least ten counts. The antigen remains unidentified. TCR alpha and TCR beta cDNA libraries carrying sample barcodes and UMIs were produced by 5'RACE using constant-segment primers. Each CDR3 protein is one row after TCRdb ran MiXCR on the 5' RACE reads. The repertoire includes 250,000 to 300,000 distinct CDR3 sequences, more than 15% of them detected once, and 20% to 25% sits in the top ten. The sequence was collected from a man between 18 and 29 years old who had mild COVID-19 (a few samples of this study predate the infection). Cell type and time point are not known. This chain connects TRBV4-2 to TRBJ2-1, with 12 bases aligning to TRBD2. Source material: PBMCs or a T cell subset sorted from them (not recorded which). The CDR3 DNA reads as TGTGCCAGCAGCCAAGCCTTACTAGCGGGGGGACACAATGAGCAGTTCTTC. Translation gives CASSQALLAGGHNEQFF.